The clone carrying this T cell receptor beta chain was recorded once. These data originate in a study of T cell changes during pregnancy in multiple sclerosis. TCRdb's table, derived via immunoSEQ multiplex PCR, lists solely in-frame clones and lacks some. The sample has about 120,000 clones; 93% are singletons. This CDR3 is built from 12 residues. In germline, CDR1 is SGHRS, CDR2 YFSETQ. Unmatched junction bases numbered 2, after V lost 7 bases and J lost 2 bases. Source: peripheral blood, taken before pregnancy. The sequence derives from a female donor with multiple sclerosis, enrolled in a pregnancy study. The rearrangement uses TRBV5-1 and TRBJ2-7, with TRBD2 identical over 8 bases. CDR3 sequence (DNA): TGCGCCAGCCGGGGGGGAACCTACGAGCAGTACTTC. Translated, it gives CASRGGTYEQYF.